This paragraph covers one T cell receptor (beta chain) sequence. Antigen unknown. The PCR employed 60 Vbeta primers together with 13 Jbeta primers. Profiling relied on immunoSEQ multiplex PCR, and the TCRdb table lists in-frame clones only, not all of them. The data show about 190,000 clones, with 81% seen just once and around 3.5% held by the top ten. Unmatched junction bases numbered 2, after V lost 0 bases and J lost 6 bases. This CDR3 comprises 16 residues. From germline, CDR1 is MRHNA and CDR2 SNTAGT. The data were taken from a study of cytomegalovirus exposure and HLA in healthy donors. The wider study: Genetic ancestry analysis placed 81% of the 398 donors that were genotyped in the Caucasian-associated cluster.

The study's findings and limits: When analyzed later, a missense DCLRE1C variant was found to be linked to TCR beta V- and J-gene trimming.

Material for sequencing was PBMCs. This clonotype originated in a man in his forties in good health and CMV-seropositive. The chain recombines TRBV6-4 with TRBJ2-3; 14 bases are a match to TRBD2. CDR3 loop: CASSDSTSGGADTQYF. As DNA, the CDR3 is TGTGCCAGCAGTGACTCGACTAGCGGGGGGGCGGATACGCAGTATTTT.